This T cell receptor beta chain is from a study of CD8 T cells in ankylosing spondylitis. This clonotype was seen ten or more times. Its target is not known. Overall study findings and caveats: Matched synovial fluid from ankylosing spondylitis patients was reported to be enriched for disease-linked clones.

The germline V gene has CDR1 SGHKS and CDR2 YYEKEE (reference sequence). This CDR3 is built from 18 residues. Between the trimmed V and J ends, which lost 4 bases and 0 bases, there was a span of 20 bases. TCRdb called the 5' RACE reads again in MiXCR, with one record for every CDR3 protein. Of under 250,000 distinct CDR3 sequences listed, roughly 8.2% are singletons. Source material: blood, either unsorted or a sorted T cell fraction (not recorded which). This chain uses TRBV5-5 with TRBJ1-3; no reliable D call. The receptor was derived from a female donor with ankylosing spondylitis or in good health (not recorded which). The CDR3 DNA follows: TGTGCCAGCAGCCGGGTCGGCGGAACGTCTAACTCTGGAAACACCATATATTTT. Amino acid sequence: CASSRVGGTSNSGNTIYF.